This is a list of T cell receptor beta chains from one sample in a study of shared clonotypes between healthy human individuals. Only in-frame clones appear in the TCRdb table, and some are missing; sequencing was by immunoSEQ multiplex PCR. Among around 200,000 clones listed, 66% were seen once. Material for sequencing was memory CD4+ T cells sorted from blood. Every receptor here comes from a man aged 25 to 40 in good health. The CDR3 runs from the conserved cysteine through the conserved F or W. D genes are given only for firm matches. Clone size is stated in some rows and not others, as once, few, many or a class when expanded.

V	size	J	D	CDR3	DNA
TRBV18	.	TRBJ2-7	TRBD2	CASSPSAGGRRGYEQYF	TGTGCCAGCTCACCTTCAGCGGGAGGGCGACGAGGATACGAGCAGTACTTC
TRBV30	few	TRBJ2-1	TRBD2	CAWKKAGLALAYNEQFF	TGTGCCTGGAAGAAAGCAGGACTAGCGCTTGCCTACAATGAGCAGTTCTTC
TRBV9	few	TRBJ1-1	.	CASSVGVVTEAFF	TGTGCCAGCAGCGTCGGGGTTGTCACTGAAGCTTTCTTT
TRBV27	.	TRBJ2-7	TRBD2	CASSPGTSGLGYEQYF	TGTGCCAGCAGTCCCGGTACTAGCGGACTGGGATACGAGCAGTACTTC
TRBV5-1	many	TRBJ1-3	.	CASSLEPSSGNTIYF	TGCGCCAGCAGCTTGGAACCGAGCTCTGGAAACACCATATATTTT
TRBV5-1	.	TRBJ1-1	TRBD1	CASSLAMQGVHTEAFF	TGCGCCAGCAGCCTAGCGATGCAGGGGGTGCACACTGAAGCTTTCTTT
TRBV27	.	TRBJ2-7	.	CASSLSSTYEQYF	TGTGCCAGCAGTTTATCCAGCACCTACGAGCAGTACTTC
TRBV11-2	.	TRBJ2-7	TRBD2	CASSLDPGGSGRHEQYF	TGTGCCAGCAGCTTAGACCCCGGGGGTAGCGGGAGGCACGAGCAGTACTTC
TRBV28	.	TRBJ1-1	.	CASSETGAEAFF	TGTGCCAGCAGTGAGACTGGCGCTGAAGCTTTCTTT
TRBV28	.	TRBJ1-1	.	CASSSGTPGAAFF	TGTGCCAGCAGTTCCGGGACTCCTGGGGCAGCTTTCTTT
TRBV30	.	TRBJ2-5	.	CASGTFQTQYF	TGTGCCTCTGGGACTTTTCAGACCCAGTACTTC
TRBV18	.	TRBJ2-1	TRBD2	CASRPGTSVPSSSYNEQFF	TGTGCCAGCCGTCCCGGGACTAGCGTACCCTCAAGCTCCTACAATGAGCAGTTCTTC
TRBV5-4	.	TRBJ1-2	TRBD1	CASSFDRGYGYTF	TGTGCCAGCAGTTTTGACAGGGGCTATGGCTACACCTTC
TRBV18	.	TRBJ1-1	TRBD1	CASSSRGKNTEAFF	TGTGCCAGCTCATCCAGGGGGAAAAACACTGAAGCTTTCTTT
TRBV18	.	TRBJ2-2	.	CASSLKGTFNTGELFF	TGTGCCAGCTCACTTAAAGGGACATTCAACACCGGGGAGCTGTTTTTT
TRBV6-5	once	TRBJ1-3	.	CASSRSSGNTIYF	TGTGCCAGCAGTAGAAGCTCTGGAAACACCATATATTTT
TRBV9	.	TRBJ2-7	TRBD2	CASSVAPSGTSGIHYEQYF	TGTGCCAGCAGCGTAGCTCCTTCCGGGACTAGCGGGATCCACTACGAGCAGTACTTC
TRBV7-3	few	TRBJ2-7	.	CASSLVPGNSEQYF	TGTGCCAGCAGCTTAGTCCCGGGAAACTCCGAGCAGTACTTC
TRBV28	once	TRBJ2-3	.	CASSPTGFTDTQYF	TGTGCCAGCAGTCCGACTGGTTTCACAGATACGCAGTATTTT
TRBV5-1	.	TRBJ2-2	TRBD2	CASSVPGLDVTGELFF	TGCGCCAGCAGCGTCCCGGGACTAGATGTAACCGGGGAGCTGTTTTTT
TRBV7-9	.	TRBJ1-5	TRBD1	CASSLTGGHQPQHF	TGTGCCAGCAGCTTGACAGGGGGTCATCAGCCCCAGCATTTT
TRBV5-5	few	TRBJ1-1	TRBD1	CASSLEGGGMNTEAFF	TGTGCCAGCAGCTTGGAGGGAGGGGGCATGAACACTGAAGCTTTCTTT
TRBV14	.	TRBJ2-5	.	CASSQGGGGAGETQYF	TGTGCCAGCAGCCAAGGAGGTGGGGGCGCGGGAGAGACCCAGTACTTC
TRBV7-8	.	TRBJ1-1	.	CASSLTGQLNMNTEAFF	TGTGCCAGCAGCTTAACTGGACAGCTAAACATGAACACTGAAGCTTTCTTT
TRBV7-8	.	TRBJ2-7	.	CASSLVRGFSEQYF	TGTGCCAGCAGCTTAGTACGCGGTTTCTCCGAGCAGTACTTC
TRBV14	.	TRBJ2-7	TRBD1	CASNLIRGEQYF	TGTGCCAGCAACCTTATCAGGGGGGAGCAGTACTTC
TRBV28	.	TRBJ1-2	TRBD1	CASSRGQDYGYTF	TGTGCCAGCAGCCGGGGACAGGACTATGGCTACACCTTC
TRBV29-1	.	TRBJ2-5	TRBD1	CSVGPGQGRSSETQYF	TGCAGCGTTGGGCCGGGACAGGGGCGATCGAGTGAGACCCAGTACTTC
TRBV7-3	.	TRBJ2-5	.	CASSSSFRETQYF	TGTGCCAGCAGCTCATCTTTCCGGGAGACCCAGTACTTC
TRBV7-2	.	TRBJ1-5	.	CASSSYNQPQHF	TGTGCCAGCAGCTCGTACAATCAGCCCCAGCATTTT
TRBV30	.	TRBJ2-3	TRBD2	CARTRGGSWTDTQYF	TGTGCCCGAACTCGCGGCGGGAGCTGGACAGATACGCAGTATTTT
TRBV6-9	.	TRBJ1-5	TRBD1	CASSSGQGLNQPQHF	TGTGCCAGCAGTTCCGGACAGGGGTTGAACCAGCCCCAGCATTTT
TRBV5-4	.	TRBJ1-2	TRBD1	CASSLVGDRNYGYTF	TGTGCCAGCAGCCTCGTGGGGGACAGGAACTATGGCTACACCTTC
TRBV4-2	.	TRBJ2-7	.	CASSQDRDLLYEQYF	TGTGCCAGCAGCCAAGATCGGGACTTACTATACGAGCAGTACTTC
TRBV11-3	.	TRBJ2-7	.	CASSFPSNEQYF	TGTGCCAGCAGCTTCCCCTCGAACGAGCAGTACTTC
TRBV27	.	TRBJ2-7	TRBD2	CASMTWGLAGDYSYEQYF	TGTGCCAGCATGACGTGGGGACTAGCGGGCGATTATTCCTACGAGCAGTACTTC
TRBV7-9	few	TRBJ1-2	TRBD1	CASSLDRGAPNYGYTF	TGTGCCAGCAGCTTAGACAGGGGGGCGCCTAACTATGGCTACACCTTC
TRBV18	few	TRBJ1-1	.	CASSPLSENTEAFF	TGTGCCAGCTCACCACTCTCGGAGAACACTGAAGCTTTCTTT
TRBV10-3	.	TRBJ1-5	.	CAISDGTMQPQHF	TGTGCCATCAGTGACGGCACCATGCAGCCCCAGCATTTT
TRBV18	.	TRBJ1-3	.	CASSPQGAGNTIYF	TGTGCCAGCTCACCCCAGGGAGCTGGAAACACCATATATTTT
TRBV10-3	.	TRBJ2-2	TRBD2	CASSESGTNTGELFF	TGTGCCTCTAGTGAGAGCGGGACTAACACCGGGGAGCTGTTTTTT
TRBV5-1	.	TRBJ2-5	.	CASSLRGLGETQYF	TGCGCCAGCAGCTTGAGGGGGTTAGGAGAGACCCAGTACTTC
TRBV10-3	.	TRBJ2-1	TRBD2	CAISSLAGGDEQFF	TGTGCCATCAGTTCGCTAGCGGGAGGGGATGAGCAGTTCTTC
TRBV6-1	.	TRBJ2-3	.	CASSDSSPSTDTQYF	TGTGCCAGCAGTGACTCTAGTCCTAGCACAGATACGCAGTATTTT
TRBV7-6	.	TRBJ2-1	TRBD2	CASSFGGGATYNEQFF	TGTGCCAGCAGCTTTGGGGGGGGAGCCACCTACAATGAGCAGTTCTTC